This is a list of T cell receptor beta chains from one sample in a study of blood T cell repertoires in COVID-19. The method was immunoSEQ multiplex PCR; TCRdb's version includes in-frame clones alone and lacks a portion of them. The sample holds fewer than 350,000 clones, roughly 91% seen once. Sequencing input: PBMCs or T cells enriched from blood (not recorded which). These receptors all stem from a woman aged 40 to 50 with acute COVID-19. Both conserved end residues are part of each CDR3. A D gene is named only where the DNA matches it firmly. Rows give clone size only sometimes, using once, few, many, or a class for an expanded clone.

v_gene	abundance	d_gene	len	j_gene	CDR3nt	CDR3aa
TRBV28	-	-	13	TRBJ2-7	TGTGCCACCCGAGACAGCCGCCTCTACGAGCAGTACTTC	CATRDSRLYEQYF
TRBV10-3	-	-	12	TRBJ1-2	TGTGCCATCAGTGGGGCCGGAGGAGGCTACACCTTC	CAISGAGGGYTF
TRBV28	-	TRBD1	14	TRBJ1-2	TGTGCCAGCAGTTTCTCCGGGACAGGAAATGGCTACACCTTC	CASSFSGTGNGYTF
TRBV7-8	-	TRBD1	14	TRBJ2-7	TGTGCCAGCAGCTGGACCACAGGGGGCTACGAGCAGTACTTC	CASSWTTGGYEQYF
TRBV7-8	few	TRBD1	15	TRBJ1-1	TGTGCCAGCGGCCCGGACAGGGCGGTTGGGACTGAAGCTTTCTTT	CASGPDRAVGTEAFF
TRBV30	-	-	14	TRBJ1-6	TGTGCCTGGAGTGCCAGCAGGGCAGGATCACCCCTCCACTTT	CAWSASRAGSPLHF
TRBV3-1/TRBV3-2	-	-	13	TRBJ2-7	TGTGCCAGCAGCAACGGGGGTCCCTACGAGCAGTACTTC	CASSNGGPYEQYF
TRBV21-1	-	-	14	TRBJ1-6	TGTGCCAGCAGCAAAAAGTCAGGGAATTCACCCCTCCACTTT	CASSKKSGNSPLHF
TRBV7-2	once	-	16	TRBJ1-1	TGTGCCAGCACCATCGGGTGGCAGCTAAAGAACACTGAAGCTTTCTTT	CASTIGWQLKNTEAFF
TRBV6-5	-	TRBD1	14	TRBJ1-2	TGTGCCAGCACCCGACAGGGCTCCTTCTATGGCTACACCTTC	CASTRQGSFYGYTF
TRBV4-1	once	TRBD1	13	TRBJ2-5	TGCGCCAGCAGCCGGGACAGCCAAGAGACCCAGTACTTC	CASSRDSQETQYF
TRBV18	-	TRBD2	14	TRBJ2-3	TGTGCCAGCTCGCTAGCGGGGACCACAGATACGCAGTATTTT	CASSLAGTTDTQYF
TRBV18	-	-	14	TRBJ2-2	TGTGCCAGCTCCCCCGCAGGGGACACCGGGGAGCTGTTTTTT	CASSPAGDTGELFF
TRBV5-1	-	TRBD2	17	TRBJ2-1	TGCGCCAGCAGCTCGGGCAGGCGGGGGGGCACCTACAATGAGCAGTTCTTC	CASSSGRRGGTYNEQFF
TRBV28	-	TRBD2	14	TRBJ2-5	TGTGCCAGCAGTTTTGCGGGGGGGGGAGAGACCCAGTACTTC	CASSFAGGGETQYF
TRBV4-1	-	-	14	TRBJ2-4	TGCGCCAGCAGCCAAGAGGGAACCAACAGGATTCAGTACTTC	CASSQEGTNRIQYF
TRBV7-2	-	TRBD1	15	TRBJ1-6	TGTGCCAGCAGCTTGATACAGGGGTCGAGTTCACCCCTCCACTTT	CASSLIQGSSSPLHF
TRBV5-4	-	-	14	TRBJ1-2	TGTGCCAGCAGCCCAAAGCGGGACACCCATGGCTACACCTTC	CASSPKRDTHGYTF
TRBV5-8	-	-	14	TRBJ1-3	TGTGCCAGCACCAGCAGGGGCTCTGGAAACACCATATATTTT	CASTSRGSGNTIYF
TRBV7-3	few	-	13	TRBJ2-1	TGTGCCAGCAGCTTAACATGGGCCAATGAGCAGTTCTTC	CASSLTWANEQFF